This record covers a single TCR beta chain. This specimen comes from a study of OX40 agonist ivuxolimab in advanced cancers. The assay was immunoSEQ multiplex PCR, and TCRdb's table has in-frame clones only and misses some. Here the sample spans some 26,000 clones, 77% being singletons. V lost 2 bases, J lost 0 bases, and 7 bases lay in between. This CDR3 is 14 amino acids long. The germline V gene has CDR1 WNHNN and CDR2 SYGVQD (reference sequence). The rearrangement uses TRBV10-1 and TRBJ1-1; D gene uncertain. The specimen was CD4+ or CD8+ T cells sorted from blood, collected in a trial of the OX40 agonist ivuxolimab. The TCR sequence derives from an adult with an advanced solid tumor such as melanoma, head and neck, liver or kidney cancer. CDR3 amino acids: CASSEGRMNTEAFF. The CDR3 region has the DNA TGCGCCAGCAGTGAGGGACGGATGAACACTGAAGCTTTCTTT.